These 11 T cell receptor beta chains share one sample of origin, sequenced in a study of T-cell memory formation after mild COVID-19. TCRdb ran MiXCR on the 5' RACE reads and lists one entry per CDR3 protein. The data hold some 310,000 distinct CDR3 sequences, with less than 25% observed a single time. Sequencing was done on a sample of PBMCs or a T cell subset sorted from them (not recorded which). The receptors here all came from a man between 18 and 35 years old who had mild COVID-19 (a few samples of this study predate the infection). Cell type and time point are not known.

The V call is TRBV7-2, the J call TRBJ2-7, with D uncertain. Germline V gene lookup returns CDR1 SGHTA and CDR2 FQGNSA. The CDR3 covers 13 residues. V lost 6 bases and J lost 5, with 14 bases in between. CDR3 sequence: CASRPPSKDEQYF. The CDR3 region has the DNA TGTGCCAGCAGACCTCCCTCTAAGGACGAGCAGTACTTC.

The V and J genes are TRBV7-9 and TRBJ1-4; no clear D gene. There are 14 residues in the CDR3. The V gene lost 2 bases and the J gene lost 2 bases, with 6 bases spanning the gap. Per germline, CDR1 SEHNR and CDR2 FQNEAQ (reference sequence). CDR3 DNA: TGTGCCAGCAGCTTATCCATTACTAATGAAAAACTGTTTTTT. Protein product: CASSLSITNEKLFF. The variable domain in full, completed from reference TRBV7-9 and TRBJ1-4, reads DTGVSQNPRHKITKRGQNVTFRCDPISEHNRLYWYRQTLGQGPEFLTYFQNEAQLEKSRLLSDRFSAERPKGSFSTLEIQRTEQGDSAMYLCASSLSITNEKLFFGSGTQLSVL.

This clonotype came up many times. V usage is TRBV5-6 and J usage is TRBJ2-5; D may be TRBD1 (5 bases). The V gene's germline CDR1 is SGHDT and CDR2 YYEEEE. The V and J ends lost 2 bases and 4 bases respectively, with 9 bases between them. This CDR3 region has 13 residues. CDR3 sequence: CASSFDRGETQYF. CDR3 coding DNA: TGTGCCAGCAGCTTTGATAGGGGAGAGACCCAGTACTTC. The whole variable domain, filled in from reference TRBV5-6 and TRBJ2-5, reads DAGVTQSPTHLIKTRGQQVTLRCSPKSGHDTVSWYQQALGQGPQFIFQYYEEEERQRGNFPDRFSGHQFPNYSSELNVNALLLGDSALYLCASSFDRGETQYFGPGTRLLVL.

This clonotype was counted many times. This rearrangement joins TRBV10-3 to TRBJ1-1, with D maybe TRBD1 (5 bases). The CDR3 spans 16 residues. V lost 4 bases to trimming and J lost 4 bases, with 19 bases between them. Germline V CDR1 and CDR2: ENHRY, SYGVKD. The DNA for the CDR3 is TGTGCCATCAGTGGGAAGCGTGGTCCCGGGGGCACTGAAGCTTTCTTT. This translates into CAISGKRGPGGTEAFF.

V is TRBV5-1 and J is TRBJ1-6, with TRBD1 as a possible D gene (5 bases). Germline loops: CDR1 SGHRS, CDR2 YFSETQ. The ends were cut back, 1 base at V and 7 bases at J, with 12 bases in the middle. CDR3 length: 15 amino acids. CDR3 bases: TGCGCCAGCAGCTTGAGGGGCCTGGGGAATTCACCCCTCCACTTT. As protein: CASSLRGLGNSPLHF.

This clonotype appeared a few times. The CDR3 is CASSPTGANTEAFF. The DNA for the CDR3 is TGCGCCAGCAGCCCGACAGGGGCGAACACTGAAGCTTTCTTT. The rearrangement links TRBV4-1 to TRBJ1-1, with TRBD1 matching over 8 bases. The trim removed 4 bases at V and 1 base at J, leaving 2 bases unmatched. Germline V gene sequence: CDR1 MGHRA, CDR2 YSYEKL. The CDR3 is 14 residues long.

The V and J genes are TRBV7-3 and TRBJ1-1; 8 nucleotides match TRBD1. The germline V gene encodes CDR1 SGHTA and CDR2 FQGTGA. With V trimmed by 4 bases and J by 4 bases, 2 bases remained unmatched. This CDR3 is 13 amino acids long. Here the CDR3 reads CASSSGQATEAFF. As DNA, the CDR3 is TGTGCCAGCAGCTCGGGACAGGCCACTGAAGCTTTCTTT.

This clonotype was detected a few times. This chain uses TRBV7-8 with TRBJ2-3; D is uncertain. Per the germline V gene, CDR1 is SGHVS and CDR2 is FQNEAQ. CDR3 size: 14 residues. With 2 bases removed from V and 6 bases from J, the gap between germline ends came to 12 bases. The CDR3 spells CASSLITLGDTQYF. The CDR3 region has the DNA TGTGCCAGCAGCTTAATCACATTGGGGGATACGCAGTATTTT.

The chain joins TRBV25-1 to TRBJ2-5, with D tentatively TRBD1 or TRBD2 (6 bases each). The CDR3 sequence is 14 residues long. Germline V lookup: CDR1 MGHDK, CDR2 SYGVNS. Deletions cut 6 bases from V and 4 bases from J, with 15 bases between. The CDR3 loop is CASSMSGAGETQYF. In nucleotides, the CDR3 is TGTGCCAGCAGCATGTCGGGGGCCGGAGAGACCCAGTACTTC.

The CDR3 spells CASKSRFAEAFF. The CDR3, as DNA: TGTGCCAGCAAAAGTAGGTTCGCTGAAGCTTTCTTT. The genes are TRBV12-3 or TRBV12-4 and TRBJ1-1; no clear D gene. The CDR3 is 12 amino acids. The germline V and J ends were trimmed by 7 bases and 6 bases, with 12 bases remaining between them.

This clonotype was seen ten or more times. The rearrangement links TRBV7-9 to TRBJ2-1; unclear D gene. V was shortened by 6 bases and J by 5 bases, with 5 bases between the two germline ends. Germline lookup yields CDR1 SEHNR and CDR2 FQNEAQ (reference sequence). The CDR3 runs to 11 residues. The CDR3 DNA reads TGTGCCAGCAGAGAAGACAATGAGCAGTTCTTC. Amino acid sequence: CASREDNEQFF.